In its sample, the clone carrying this T cell receptor (beta chain) was seen a few times. The antigen remains unidentified. The entry originates in a study of T cell repertoires in cytomegalovirus infection. Turning to the study itself: Recently identified HLA-C-restricted and well-studied HLA-B-restricted CMV epitopes were used. Carrying CMV and the relevant HLA type showed in public TCR beta signatures.

Broader study findings: Identification of carriers of CMV plus the relevant HLA was achieved through cumulative public TCR beta family frequency.

V lost 5 bases and J lost 4; bases outside the gene matches: 7. The CDR3 is 16 residues long. Looked up from germline, CDR1 is DFQATT and CDR2 is SNEGSKA (reference sequence). MiXCR, applied by TCRdb to the reads, yields one record per CDR3 protein. The table records around 430,000 distinct CDR3 sequences, roughly 46% of them present only once. The rearrangement uses TRBV20-1 and TRBJ2-1, with 14 bases aligning to TRBD2. The TCR was taken from a human donor in good health (CMV status not recorded). Some clones in this sample may be carry-over from other donors' samples. Here the sequenced sample was cultured PBMCs, taken from culture after CMV antigen stimulation. The CDR3 sequence: CSAVPGLAGEYNEQFF. Written as DNA, the CDR3 is TGCAGTGCTGTTCCGGGACTAGCGGGAGAGTACAATGAGCAGTTCTTC.